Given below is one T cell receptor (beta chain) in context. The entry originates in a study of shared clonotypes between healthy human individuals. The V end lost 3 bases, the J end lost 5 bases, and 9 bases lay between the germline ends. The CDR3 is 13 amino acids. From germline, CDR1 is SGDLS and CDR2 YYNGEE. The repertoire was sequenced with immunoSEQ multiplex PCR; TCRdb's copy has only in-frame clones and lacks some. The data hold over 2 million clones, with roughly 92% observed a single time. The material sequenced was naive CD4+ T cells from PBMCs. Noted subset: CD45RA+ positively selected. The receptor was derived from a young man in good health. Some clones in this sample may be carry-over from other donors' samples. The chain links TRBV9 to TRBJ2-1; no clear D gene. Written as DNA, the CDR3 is TGTGCCAGCAGCGCCGCGAACAACAATGAGCAGTTCTTC. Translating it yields CASSAANNNEQFF.